Following are 9 T cell receptor beta chains from one sample sequenced in a study of blood T cell repertoires in COVID-19. Profiled with immunoSEQ multiplex PCR; TCRdb holds only in-frame clones, not every one. Among under 300,000 clones listed, roughly 88% were seen once. Sequences were obtained from peripheral blood. Source of these receptors: a woman in her seventies with acute or convalescent COVID-19.

This clone occurred once. The genes are TRBV21-1 and TRBJ1-6; TRBD1, the table's D call, lacks a check against the DNA. TRBV21-1 is marked as a pseudogene. This CDR3 is 15 amino acids long. For the CDR3, the DNA is TGTGCCAGCAGCAAGGATGACAGGGGCCGTGAGCCCCTCCACTTT. Amino acid sequence: CASSKDDRGREPLHF.

The chain carries TRBV7-3 and TRBJ1-1; TRBD1 is a possible D gene (5 bases). The ends were cut back, 1 base at V and 6 bases at J, with 12 bases in the middle. Per germline, CDR1 SGHTA and CDR2 FQGTGA. The CDR3 is 14 residues long. The CDR3 region is CASSLNQGNPEAFF. For the CDR3, the DNA is TGTGCCAGCAGCTTAAACCAGGGAAACCCTGAAGCTTTCTTT.

This clone occurred once. This sequence joins TRBV2 and TRBJ2-7; tentative D call: TRBD1 (5 bases). Trimming took off 2 bases at V and 12 bases at J, with 14 bases between the two ends. Per germline, CDR1 SNHLY and CDR2 FYNNEI. The CDR3 extends over 12 amino acids. The DNA of the CDR3 is TGTGCCAGCAGTGAAACAGGCCCCAGACGGTACTTC. Translating it yields CASSETGPRRYF.

DNA of the CDR3: TGTGCCAGCAGTGAAGCGCAGGTCGCGGAGCTGTTTTTT. Residues: CASSEAQVAELFF. The rearrangement links TRBV6-1 to TRBJ2-2, with D uncertain. There are 13 residues in the CDR3. Germline lookup yields CDR1 MNHNS and CDR2 SASEGT. V lost 0 bases, J lost 10 bases, and 9 bases lay in between.

V is TRBV25-1 and J is TRBJ2-1, with TRBD2 identical over 13 bases. The CDR3 extends over 14 amino acids. CDR1 is MGHDK, CDR2 SYGVNS, per germline. V lost 6 bases and J lost 6; bases outside the gene matches: 2. CDR3 bases: TGTGCCAGCAGGCGGACTAGCGGGGGCAATGAGCAGTTCTTC. This gives the protein CASRRTSGGNEQFF.

The chain links TRBV10-2 to TRBJ1-2; 10 nucleotides agree with TRBD1. The germline gives CDR1 WSHSY, CDR2 SAAADI. V was clipped by 5 bases and J by 6 bases; unmatched bases: 9. The length of the CDR3 is 15 residues. The CDR3 spells CASSPGQGQLDGYTF. The CDR3 DNA reads as TGCGCCAGCAGTCCGGGACAGGGGCAATTGGATGGCTACACCTTC.

The V and J genes are TRBV5-1 and TRBJ1-3; D gene unclear. The CDR3 is 14 residues long. Trimming took off 5 bases at V and 4 bases at J, with 13 bases between the two ends. Germline-derived CDR1 and CDR2 are SGHRS and YFSETQ. The CDR3 DNA reads as TGCGCCAGCAGGGAAAGTGGAGGAGGAAACACCATATATTTT. It is translated as CASRESGGGNTIYF.

The V call is TRBV7-3, the J call TRBJ2-2; weak D call: TRBD1 (6 bases). Looked up from germline, CDR1 is SGHTA and CDR2 is FQGTGA. The V end was cut by 5 bases, the J end by 1 base, with 14 bases between. This CDR3 comprises 16 residues. The CDR3 region is CASSVQGPQNTGELFF. The CDR3 DNA reads as TGTGCCAGCAGCGTACAGGGCCCTCAGAACACCGGGGAGCTGTTTTTT.

This clone was seen only once. The chain recombines TRBV21-1 with TRBJ2-2; the DNA was not used to check the table's D call, TRBD2. TRBV21-1 is deemed a pseudogene. CDR3 size: 14 residues. CDR3: CASSKDEESGELFF. The CDR3, as DNA: TGTGCCAGCAGCAAAGATGAGGAATCCGGGGAGCTGTTTTTT.